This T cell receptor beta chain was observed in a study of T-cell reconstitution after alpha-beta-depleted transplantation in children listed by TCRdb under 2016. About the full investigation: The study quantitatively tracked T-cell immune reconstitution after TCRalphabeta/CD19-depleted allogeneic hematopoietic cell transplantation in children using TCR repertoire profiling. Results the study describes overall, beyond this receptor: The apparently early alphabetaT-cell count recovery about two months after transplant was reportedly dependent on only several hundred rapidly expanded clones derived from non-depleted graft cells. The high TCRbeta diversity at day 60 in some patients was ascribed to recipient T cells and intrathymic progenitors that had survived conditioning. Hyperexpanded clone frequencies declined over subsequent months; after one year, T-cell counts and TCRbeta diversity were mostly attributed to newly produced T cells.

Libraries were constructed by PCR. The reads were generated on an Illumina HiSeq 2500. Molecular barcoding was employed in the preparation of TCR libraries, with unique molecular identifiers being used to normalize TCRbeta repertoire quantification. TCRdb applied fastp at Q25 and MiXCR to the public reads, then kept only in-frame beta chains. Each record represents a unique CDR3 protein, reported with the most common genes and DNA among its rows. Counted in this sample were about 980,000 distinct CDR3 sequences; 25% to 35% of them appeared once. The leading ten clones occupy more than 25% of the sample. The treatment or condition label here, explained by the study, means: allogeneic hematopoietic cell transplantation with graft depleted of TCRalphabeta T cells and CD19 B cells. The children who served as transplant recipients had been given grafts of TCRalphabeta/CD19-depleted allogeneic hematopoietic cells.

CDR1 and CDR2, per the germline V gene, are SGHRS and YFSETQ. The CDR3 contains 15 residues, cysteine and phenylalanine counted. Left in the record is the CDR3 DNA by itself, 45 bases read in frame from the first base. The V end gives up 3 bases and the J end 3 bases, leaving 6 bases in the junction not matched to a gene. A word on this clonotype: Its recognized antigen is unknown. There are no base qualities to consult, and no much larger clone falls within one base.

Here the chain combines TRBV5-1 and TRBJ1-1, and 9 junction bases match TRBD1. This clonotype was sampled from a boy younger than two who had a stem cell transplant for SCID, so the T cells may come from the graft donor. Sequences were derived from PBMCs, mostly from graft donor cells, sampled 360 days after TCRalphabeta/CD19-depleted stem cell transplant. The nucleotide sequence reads TGCGCCAGCAGCTGGGGGACAGGGCGGGACACTGAAGCTTTCTTT. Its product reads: CASSWGTGRDTEAFF.